This is a list of T cell receptor beta chains from one sample in a study of T cells after yellow fever vaccination. TCRdb reanalysed the 5' RACE reads using MiXCR and keeps one entry per CDR3 protein. The sample contains tens of thousands of distinct CDR3 sequences, about an eighth of which appear only once. The starting material was CD8+ T cells not binding an NS4B(214-222) dextramer, sorted from PBMCs, obtained less than 25 days after the first yellow fever vaccination. The receptors originated from a man aged 18 to 30 who received the YFV17D yellow fever vaccine. Each CDR3 is given with its conserved first and last residue. The D gene is left open where the match is weak. Some rows have no size entry. The others give once, few or many, or a class for an expanded clone.

J gene,V gene,D gene,clone size,CDR3 protein,CDR3 DNA
TRBJ2-3,TRBV7-8,NA,NA,CASSLEKRITDTQYF,TGTGCCAGCAGCTTAGAAAAGCGGATCACAGATACGCAGTATTTT
TRBJ2-7,TRBV27,TRBD2,NA,CASSLKGLAGSYEQYF,TGTGCCAGCAGTTTAAAGGGACTAGCGGGGTCCTACGAGCAGTACTTC
TRBJ2-1,TRBV4-3,TRBD2,few,CASSSRLAGGQEQFF,TGCGCCAGCAGTTCGAGGCTAGCGGGGGGGCAGGAGCAGTTCTTC
TRBJ1-1,TRBV9,TRBD1,few,CASSPRTGGNTEAFF,TGTGCCAGCAGCCCAAGGACAGGGGGGAACACTGAAGCTTTCTTT
TRBJ2-3,TRBV12-3/TRBV12-4,TRBD2,NA,CASSPTSATDTQYF,TGTGCCAGCAGCCCGACTAGCGCCACAGATACGCAGTATTTT
TRBJ2-5,TRBV7-9,NA,NA,CASIEGYGPPEETQYF,TGTGCCAGCATCGAAGGGTACGGGCCCCCCGAGGAGACCCAGTACTTC
TRBJ2-2,TRBV29-1,TRBD1,NA,CSVPTGVGELFF,TGCAGCGTTCCCACAGGGGTCGGGGAGCTGTTTTTT
TRBJ2-1,TRBV7-6,NA,NA,CASSRGLVSWNEQFF,TGTGCCAGCAGCCGCGGGTTGGTTTCCTGGAATGAGCAGTTCTTC
TRBJ2-3,TRBV13,TRBD2,few,CASSPTTGGLGDTQYF,TGTGCCAGCAGCCCAACTACGGGGGGGCTGGGAGATACGCAGTATTTT
TRBJ1-1,TRBV4-1,NA,NA,CASSQRLQASETEAFF,TGCGCCAGCAGCCAAAGGCTTCAGGCTTCGGAAACTGAAGCCTTCTTT
TRBJ2-1,TRBV12-3/TRBV12-4,TRBD1,few,CASSPPDRGNEQFF,TGTGCCAGCAGCCCTCCGGACAGGGGAAATGAGCAGTTCTTC
TRBJ2-3,TRBV7-9,NA,NA,CASSLVEVYTDTQYF,TGTGCCAGCAGCTTAGTTGAGGTATACACAGATACGCAGTATTTT
TRBJ2-2,TRBV5-1,NA,NA,CASSLGGTTGELFF,TGCGCCAGCAGCTTGGGAGGGACTACCGGGGAGCTGTTTTTT
TRBJ2-7,TRBV13,NA,few,CASSLMTGESYEQYF,TGTGCCAGCAGCTTAATGACAGGAGAGTCCTACGAGCAGTACTTC
TRBJ2-1,TRBV5-1,TRBD2,NA,CASSLRAGGPNEQFF,TGCGCCAGCAGCTTGAGGGCGGGGGGGCCTAATGAGCAGTTCTTC
TRBJ2-2,TRBV6-2/TRBV6-3,TRBD2,many,CASSTGLADTGELFF,TGTGCCAGCAGTACGGGACTAGCGGACACCGGGGAGCTGTTTTTT
TRBJ2-1,TRBV6-6,NA,once,CASSTGRLEQFF,TGTGCCAGCAGTACAGGACGGCTCGAACAGTTCTTC
TRBJ2-7,TRBV7-8,TRBD1,NA,CASSFPGYDRERVAYEQYF,TGTGCCAGCAGCTTCCCTGGGTATGACAGGGAAAGGGTCGCCTACGAGCAGTACTTC
TRBJ2-5,TRBV5-1,TRBD1,few,CASRLPGQQETQYF,TGCGCCAGCCGGTTACCGGGACAGCAAGAGACCCAGTACTTC
TRBJ2-1,TRBV11-3,NA,NA,CASSLDLGTSSYNEQFF,TGTGCCAGCAGCTTAGATCTCGGCACCAGCTCCTACAATGAGCAGTTCTTC
TRBJ1-6,TRBV11-1,TRBD1,NA,CASSFRYWLGTENSPLHF,TGTGCCAGCAGCTTTCGCTACTGGCTCGGGACAGAGAATTCACCCCTCCACTTT
TRBJ1-2,TRBV14,NA,NA,CASRPRGANYGYTF,TGTGCCAGCAGACCTCGGGGCGCAAACTATGGCTACACCTTC
TRBJ2-2,TRBV6-5,NA,NA,CASSYYKENTGELFF,TGTGCCAGCAGTTACTACAAGGAGAACACCGGGGAGCTGTTTTTT
TRBJ1-2,TRBV4-1,NA,few,CASSQVDGAWGGYTF,TGCGCCAGCAGCCAAGTCGACGGAGCCTGGGGTGGCTACACCTTC
TRBJ2-1,TRBV7-3,TRBD2,NA,CASSYPLAGGLTPYNEQFF,TGTGCCAGCAGTTACCCACTAGCGGGGGGTCTAACCCCCTACAATGAGCAGTTCTTC
TRBJ1-1,TRBV6-5,NA,few,CASSWDYMNTEAFF,TGTGCCAGCAGTTGGGATTACATGAACACTGAAGCTTTCTTT
TRBJ2-7,TRBV5-1,NA,many,CASSLGPGMAYEQYF,TGCGCCAGCAGCTTGGGTCCAGGGATGGCCTACGAGCAGTACTTC
TRBJ1-1,TRBV29-1,NA,NA,CSVGLGENTEAFF,TGCAGCGTGGGTTTGGGGGAGAACACTGAAGCTTTCTTT
TRBJ2-2,TRBV9,NA,NA,CASSDLLTRSNTGELFF,TGTGCCAGCAGCGACTTACTAACTAGATCGAACACCGGGGAGCTGTTTTTT
TRBJ1-1,TRBV14,NA,few,CASSQGRRGTEAFF,TGTGCCAGCAGCCAAGGGCGCCGGGGCACTGAAGCTTTCTTT
TRBJ2-7,TRBV5-1,TRBD2,few,CASSFTLAVRDEQYF,TGCGCCAGCAGCTTTACCCTAGCGGTGAGGGACGAGCAGTACTTC
TRBJ2-4,TRBV5-5,NA,few,CASSGHPNGVQYF,TGTGCCAGCAGCGGTCACCCAAATGGGGTTCAGTACTTC
TRBJ2-1,TRBV5-1,TRBD2,few,CASSLGYGTTSYNEQFF,TGCGCCAGCAGCTTGGGTTACGGGACTACCTCCTACAATGAGCAGTTCTTC
TRBJ1-6,TRBV4-2,NA,NA,CASSQSEGLSPLHF,TGTGCCAGCAGCCAAAGTGAGGGGCTTTCACCCCTCCACTTT
TRBJ1-5,TRBV28,TRBD1,few,CASSATGRRDQPQHF,TGTGCCAGCAGTGCGACAGGGAGACGGGATCAGCCCCAGCATTTT
TRBJ2-7,TRBV11-2,TRBD2,NA,CASSLGHSGGAYYEQYF,TGTGCCAGCAGCTTAGGACACAGCGGGGGGGCCTACTACGAGCAGTACTTC
TRBJ1-4,TRBV5-5,NA,NA,CASSPWMGEKLFF,TGTGCCAGCAGCCCGTGGATGGGTGAAAAACTGTTTTTT
TRBJ2-3,TRBV4-3,TRBD2,NA,CASSQDRGGADTQYF,TGCGCCAGCAGCCAAGATCGTGGGGGGGCAGATACGCAGTATTTT
TRBJ2-1,TRBV6-2/TRBV6-3,TRBD2,NA,CASRRLAGRSNEQFF,TGTGCCAGCAGAAGATTAGCGGGGAGGAGCAATGAGCAGTTCTTC
TRBJ1-6,TRBV4-1,NA,few,CASSSSPFSSYNSPLHF,TGCGCCAGCAGCTCCAGTCCTTTCAGCTCCTATAATTCACCCCTCCACTTT
TRBJ1-1,TRBV11-1,TRBD1,NA,CASSTLPGTGLSSTEAFF,TGTGCCAGCAGCACTCTCCCCGGGACAGGGTTAAGTAGCACTGAAGCTTTCTTT
TRBJ2-3,TRBV7-2,TRBD2,NA,CASSLTSGGADTQYF,TGTGCCAGCAGCTTAACTAGCGGGGGGGCAGATACGCAGTATTTT